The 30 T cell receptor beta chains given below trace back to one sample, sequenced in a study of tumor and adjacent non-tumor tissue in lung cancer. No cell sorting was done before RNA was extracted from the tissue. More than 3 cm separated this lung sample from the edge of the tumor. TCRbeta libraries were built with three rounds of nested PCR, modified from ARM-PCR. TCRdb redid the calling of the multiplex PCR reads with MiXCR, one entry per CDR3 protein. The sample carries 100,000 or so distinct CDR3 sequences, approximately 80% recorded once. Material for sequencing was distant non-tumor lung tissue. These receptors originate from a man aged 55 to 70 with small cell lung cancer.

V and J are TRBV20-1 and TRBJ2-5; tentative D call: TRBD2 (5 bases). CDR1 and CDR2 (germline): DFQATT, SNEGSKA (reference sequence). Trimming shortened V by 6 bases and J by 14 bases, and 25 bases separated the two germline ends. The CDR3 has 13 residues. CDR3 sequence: CSAENRGFETEYF. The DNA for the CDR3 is TGCAGTGCCGAAAACCGGGGTTTCGAGACCGAATACTTC.

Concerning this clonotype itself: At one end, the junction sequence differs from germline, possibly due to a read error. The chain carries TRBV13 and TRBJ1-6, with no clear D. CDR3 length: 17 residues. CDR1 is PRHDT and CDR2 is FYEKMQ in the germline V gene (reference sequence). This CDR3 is CDSSQNDGSSYNSPLNF. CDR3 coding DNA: TGTGACAGCAGCCAAAACGATGGAAGCTCCTATAATTCACCCCTCAACTTT.

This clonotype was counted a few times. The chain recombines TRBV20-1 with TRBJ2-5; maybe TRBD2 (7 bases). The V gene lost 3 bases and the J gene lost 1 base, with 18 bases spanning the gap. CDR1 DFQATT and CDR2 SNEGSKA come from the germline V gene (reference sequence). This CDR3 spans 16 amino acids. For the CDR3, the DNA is TGCAGTGCTAGTGGGGGCAGCGGGATGGCCCAAGAGACCCAGTACTTC. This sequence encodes CSASGGSGMAQETQYF.

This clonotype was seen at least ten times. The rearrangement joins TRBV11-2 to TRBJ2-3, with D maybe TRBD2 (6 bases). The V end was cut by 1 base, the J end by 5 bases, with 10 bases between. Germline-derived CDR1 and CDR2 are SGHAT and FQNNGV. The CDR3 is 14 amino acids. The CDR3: CASSLGQGGDTQYF. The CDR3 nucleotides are TGTGCCAGCAGCTTAGGGCAGGGAGGAGATACGCAGTATTTT.

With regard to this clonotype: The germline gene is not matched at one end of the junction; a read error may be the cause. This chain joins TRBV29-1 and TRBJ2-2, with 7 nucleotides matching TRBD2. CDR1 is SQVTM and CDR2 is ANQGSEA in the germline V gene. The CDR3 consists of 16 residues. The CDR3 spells CSIEKWTGRNTGEQFF. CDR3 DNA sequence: TGCAGCATTGAAAAGTGGACCGGGAGGAACACCGGGGAGCAGTTTTTT.

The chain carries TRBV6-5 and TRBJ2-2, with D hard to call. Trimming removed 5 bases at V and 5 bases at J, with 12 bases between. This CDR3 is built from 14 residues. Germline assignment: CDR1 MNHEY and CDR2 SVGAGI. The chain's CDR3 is CASSHQVLTGELFF. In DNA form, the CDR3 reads TGTGCCAGCAGTCACCAGGTATTAACCGGGGAGCTGTTTTTT.

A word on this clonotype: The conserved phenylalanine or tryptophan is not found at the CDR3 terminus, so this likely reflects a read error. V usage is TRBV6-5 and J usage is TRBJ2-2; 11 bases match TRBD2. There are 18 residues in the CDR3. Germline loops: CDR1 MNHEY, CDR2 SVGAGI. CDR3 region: CASRGLAVRFANTGELFL. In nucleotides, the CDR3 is TGTGCCAGCCGGGGACTAGCGGTTAGATTCGCGAATACCGGGGAGCTGTTTTTA.

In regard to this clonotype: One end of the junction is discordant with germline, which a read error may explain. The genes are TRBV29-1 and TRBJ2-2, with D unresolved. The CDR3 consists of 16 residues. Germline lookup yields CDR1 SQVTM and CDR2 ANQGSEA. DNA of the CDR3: TGCAGCATTGAAAAGTGGACCGTGAGGAACACCGGGGAGCTGTTTTTT. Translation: CSIEKWTVRNTGELFF.

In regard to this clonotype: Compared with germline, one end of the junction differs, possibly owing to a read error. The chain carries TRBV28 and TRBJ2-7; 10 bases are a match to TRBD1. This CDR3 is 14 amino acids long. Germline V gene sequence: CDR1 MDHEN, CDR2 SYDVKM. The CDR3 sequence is CVSRIGTGAYEQYF. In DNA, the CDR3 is TGTGTCAGCAGAATCGGGACAGGGGCCTACGAGCAGTACTTC.

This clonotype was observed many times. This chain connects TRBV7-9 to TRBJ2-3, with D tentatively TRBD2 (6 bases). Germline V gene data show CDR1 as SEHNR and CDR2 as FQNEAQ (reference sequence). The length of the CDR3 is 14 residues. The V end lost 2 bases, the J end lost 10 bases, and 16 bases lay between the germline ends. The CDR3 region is CASSLTGEGFPQYF. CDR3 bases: TGTGCCAGCAGCTTAACGGGAGAAGGTTTTCCGCAGTATTTT. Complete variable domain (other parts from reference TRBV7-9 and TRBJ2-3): DTGVSQNPRHKITKRGQNVTFRCDPISEHNRLYWYRQTLGQGPEFLTYFQNEAQLEKSRLLSDRFSAERPKGSFSTLEIQRTEQGDSAMYLCASSLTGEGFPQYFGPGTRLTVL.

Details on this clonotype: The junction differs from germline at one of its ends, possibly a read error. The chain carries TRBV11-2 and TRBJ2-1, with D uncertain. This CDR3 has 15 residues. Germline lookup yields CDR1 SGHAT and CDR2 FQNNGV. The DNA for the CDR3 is TGTGCCAACAGCTTAGAGGTGGGGTTTATCATCGAGCAGTTCTTC. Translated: CANSLEVGFIIEQFF.

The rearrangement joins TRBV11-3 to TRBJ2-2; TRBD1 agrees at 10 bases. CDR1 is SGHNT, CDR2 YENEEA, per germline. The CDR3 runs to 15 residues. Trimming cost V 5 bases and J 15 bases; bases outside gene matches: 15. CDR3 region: CASSLDRGQIGEVFF. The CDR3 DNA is TGTGCCAGCAGCCTCGACAGGGGGCAGATCGGGGAAGTGTTTTTT.

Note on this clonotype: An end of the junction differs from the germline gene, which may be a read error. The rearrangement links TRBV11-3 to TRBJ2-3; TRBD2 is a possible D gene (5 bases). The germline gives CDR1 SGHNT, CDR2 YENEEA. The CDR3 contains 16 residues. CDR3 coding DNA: TGTGCCTGCAGCTTGGTCTCGGGGTCTAGCACAGATACACATTATTTT. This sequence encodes CACSLVSGSSTDTHYF.

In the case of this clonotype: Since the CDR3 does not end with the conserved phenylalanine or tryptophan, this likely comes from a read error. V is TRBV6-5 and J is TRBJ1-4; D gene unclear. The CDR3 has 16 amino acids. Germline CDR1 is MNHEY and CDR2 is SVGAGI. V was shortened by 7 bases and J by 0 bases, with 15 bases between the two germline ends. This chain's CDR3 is CASTNKKSATNEKLFL. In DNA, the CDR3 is TGTGCCAGCACCAACAAGAAATCAGCAACTAATGAAAAACTGTTTTTG.

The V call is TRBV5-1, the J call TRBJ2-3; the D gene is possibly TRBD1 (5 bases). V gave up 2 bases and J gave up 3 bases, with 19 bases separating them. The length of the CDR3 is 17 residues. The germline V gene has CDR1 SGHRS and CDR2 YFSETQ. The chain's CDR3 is CASSLGLGLGWTDTQYF. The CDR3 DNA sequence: TGCGCCAGCAGCTTAGGGCTGGGGCTCGGGTGGACAGATACGCAGTATTTT.

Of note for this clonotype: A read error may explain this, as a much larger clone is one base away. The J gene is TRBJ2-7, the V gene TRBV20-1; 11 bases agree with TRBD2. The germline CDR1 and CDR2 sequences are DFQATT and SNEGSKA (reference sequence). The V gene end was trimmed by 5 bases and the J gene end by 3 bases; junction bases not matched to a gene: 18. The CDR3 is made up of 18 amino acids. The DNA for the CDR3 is TGCAGTGCTGGAGGGACTAGCGGTCACGGGGGGTCATGCTACGAGCAGTACTTC. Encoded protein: CSAGGTSGHGGSCYEQYF.

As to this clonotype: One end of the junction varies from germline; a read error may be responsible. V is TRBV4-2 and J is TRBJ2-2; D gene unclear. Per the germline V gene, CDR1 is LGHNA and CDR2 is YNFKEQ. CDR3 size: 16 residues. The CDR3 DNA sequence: TGTGCCAGCAGCCAAGTTGTGAAGGCCAACACGGGGGAGCTGTTTTTT. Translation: CASSQVVKANTGELFF.

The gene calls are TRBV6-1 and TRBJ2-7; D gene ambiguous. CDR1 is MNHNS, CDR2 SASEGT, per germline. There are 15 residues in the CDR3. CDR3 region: CASNTIGSSFYERYV. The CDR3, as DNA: TGTGCCAGCAACACAATCGGGTCGTCTTTCTACGAGCGGTACGTC.

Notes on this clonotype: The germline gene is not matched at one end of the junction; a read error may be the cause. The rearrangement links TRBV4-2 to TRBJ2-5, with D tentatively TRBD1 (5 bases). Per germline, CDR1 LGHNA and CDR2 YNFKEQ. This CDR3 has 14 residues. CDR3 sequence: CVSSQGSRQETQYF. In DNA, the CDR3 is TGTGTCAGCAGCCAGGGAAGCAGGCAAGAGACCCAATACTTC.

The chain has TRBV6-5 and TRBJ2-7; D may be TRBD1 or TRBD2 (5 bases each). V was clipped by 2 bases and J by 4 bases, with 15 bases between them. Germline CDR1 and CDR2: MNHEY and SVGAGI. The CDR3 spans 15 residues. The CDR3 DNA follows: TGTGCCAGCAGTTACGGGCCTGGTTGGGGGTACGAGCAGTACTTC. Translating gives CASSYGPGWGYEQYF.

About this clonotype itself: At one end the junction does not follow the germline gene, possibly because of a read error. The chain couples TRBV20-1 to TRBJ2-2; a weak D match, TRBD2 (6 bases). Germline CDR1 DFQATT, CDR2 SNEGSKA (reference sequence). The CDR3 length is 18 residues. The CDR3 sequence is CNARDHRQGGLGTGELFF. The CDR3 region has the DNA TGCAATGCTAGAGATCACCGGCAGGGAGGCTTGGGTACCGGGGAGCTGTTTTTT.

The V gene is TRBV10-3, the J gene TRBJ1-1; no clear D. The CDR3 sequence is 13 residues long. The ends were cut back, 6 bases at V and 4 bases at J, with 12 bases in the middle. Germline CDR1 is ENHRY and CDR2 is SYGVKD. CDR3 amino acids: CAIRTAESTEAFF. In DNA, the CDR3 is TGTGCCATCAGAACAGCAGAGAGCACTGAAGCTTTCTTT.

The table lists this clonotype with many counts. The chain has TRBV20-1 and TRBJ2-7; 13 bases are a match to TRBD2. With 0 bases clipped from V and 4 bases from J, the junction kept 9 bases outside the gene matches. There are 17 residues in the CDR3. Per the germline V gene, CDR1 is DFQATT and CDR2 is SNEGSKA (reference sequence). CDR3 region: CSARDDRTSGGLYEQYF. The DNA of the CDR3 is TGCAGTGCTAGAGATGATCGGACTAGCGGGGGTTTATACGAGCAGTACTTC.

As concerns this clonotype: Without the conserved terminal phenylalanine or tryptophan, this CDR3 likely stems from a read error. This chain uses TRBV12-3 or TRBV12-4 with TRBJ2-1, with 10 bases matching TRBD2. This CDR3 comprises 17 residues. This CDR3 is CARSLDRLAGVGNEQFL. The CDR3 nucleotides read TGTGCCAGGAGTTTAGATAGGCTAGCGGGAGTAGGCAATGAGCAGTTCTTA.

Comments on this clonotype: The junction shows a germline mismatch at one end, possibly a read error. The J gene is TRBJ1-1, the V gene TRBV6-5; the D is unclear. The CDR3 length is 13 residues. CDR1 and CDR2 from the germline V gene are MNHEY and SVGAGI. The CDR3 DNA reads TGTGCCGGCAGTTCTACGAGAGGGATTGAAGCTATCTTT. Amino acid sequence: CAGSSTRGIEAIF.

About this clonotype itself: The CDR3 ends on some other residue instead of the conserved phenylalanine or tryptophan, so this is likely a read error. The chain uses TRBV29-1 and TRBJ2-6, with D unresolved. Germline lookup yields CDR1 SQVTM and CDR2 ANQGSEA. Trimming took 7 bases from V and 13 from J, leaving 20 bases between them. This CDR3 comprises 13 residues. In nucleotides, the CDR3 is TGCAGCGCCGACATCTCTGGGGTCAATGTCCTGACTTCC. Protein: CSADISGVNVLTS.

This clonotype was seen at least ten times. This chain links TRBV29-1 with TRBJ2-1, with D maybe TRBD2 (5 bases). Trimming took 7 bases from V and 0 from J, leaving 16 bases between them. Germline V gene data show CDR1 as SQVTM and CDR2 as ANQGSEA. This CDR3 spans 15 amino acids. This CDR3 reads CSAGGGPSSYNEQFF. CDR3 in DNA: TGCAGCGCCGGAGGCGGCCCAAGCTCCTACAATGAGCAGTTCTTC.

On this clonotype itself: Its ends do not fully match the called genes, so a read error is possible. The CDR3 region is CASTLYQWESGEQFF. The CDR3 nucleotides read TGCGCCAGCACTTTATATCAGTGGGAGAGCGGGGAGCAGTTCTTC. The rearrangement joins TRBV12-3 or TRBV12-4 to TRBJ2-1, with a weak D call TRBD2 (6 bases). The CDR3 covers 15 residues.

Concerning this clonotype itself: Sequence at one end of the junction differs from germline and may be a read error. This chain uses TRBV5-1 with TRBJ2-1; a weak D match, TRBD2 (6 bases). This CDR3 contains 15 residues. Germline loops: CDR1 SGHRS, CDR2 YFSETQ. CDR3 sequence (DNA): TGCACCAGCAGCTTGGGACTTACCATCTACAATGAGCAGGTCTTC. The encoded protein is CTSSLGLTIYNEQVF.

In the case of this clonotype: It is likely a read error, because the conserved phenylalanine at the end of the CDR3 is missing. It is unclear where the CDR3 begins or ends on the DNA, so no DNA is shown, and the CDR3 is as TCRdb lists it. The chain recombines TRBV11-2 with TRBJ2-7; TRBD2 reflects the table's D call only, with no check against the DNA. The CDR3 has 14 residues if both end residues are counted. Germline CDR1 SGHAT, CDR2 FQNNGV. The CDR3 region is CASSLEVGGYEQHL.